A selection of T cell receptor beta chains follows, all from one sample in a study of T cells in Graves' hyperthyroidism and ophthalmopathy. TCRdb reprocessed the multiplex PCR reads with MiXCR, giving one entry per CDR3 protein. The table has 250,000 or so distinct CDR3 sequences, roughly 15% seen once. The material sequenced was blood. Receptors were obtained from a woman aged 18 to 35 with Graves' ophthalmopathy. The CDR3 runs from the conserved cysteine through the conserved F or W. The D gene is left open where the match is weak. Some rows have no size entry. The others give once, few or many, or a class for an expanded clone.

j_call v_call d_call clone_size cdr3_nt cdr3_aa
TRBJ1-2 TRBV6-1 . many TGTGCCAGCAGTCTCTATGAGGCCGGGACAACCTATGGCTACACCTTC CASSLYEAGTTYGYTF
TRBJ2-7 TRBV10-1 . many TGCGCCAGCAGTGAACGGTTCTCCTACGAGCAGTACTTC CASSERFSYEQYF
TRBJ2-1 TRBV4-1 . many TGCGCCAGCAGCCAAGAAACGGGGGGACATAGCTCCTACAATGAGCAGTTCTTC CASSQETGGHSSYNEQFF
TRBJ1-4 TRBV30 . many TGTGCCTGGACTAGAGGATTTAATGAAAAACTGTTTTTT CAWTRGFNEKLFF
TRBJ2-7 TRBV6-1 TRBD2 many TGTGCCAGCAGTGTACTGACTAGCGCCGGCGAGCAGTACTTC CASSVLTSAGEQYF
TRBJ2-1 TRBV10-1 . few TGCGCCAGCAGTGCGGGGCCCGGGGGTCTCCGAAACAATGAGCAGTTCTTC CASSAGPGGLRNNEQFF
TRBJ2-3 TRBV11-2 TRBD2 many TGTGCCAGCAGCTTAGGTAGCGGGAGAGTTGCCGATACGCAGTATTTT CASSLGSGRVADTQYF
TRBJ2-5 TRBV27 . many TGTGCCAGCAGGATCTACACGGGGGCAGAGACCCAGTACTTC CASRIYTGAETQYF
TRBJ2-2 TRBV27 TRBD2 few TGTGCCAGCAGTTTTGTTTGGACTAGGGTCGGGGAGCTGTTTTTT CASSFVWTRVGELFF
TRBJ1-1 TRBV3-1 . . TGTGCCAGCAGGGGAAACATGAACACTGAAGCTTTCTTT CASRGNMNTEAFF
TRBJ2-2 TRBV14 . few TGTGCCAGCAGCCAAGTTATGGGTAACACCGGGGAGCTGTTTTTT CASSQVMGNTGELFF
TRBJ1-1 TRBV4-1 . . TGCGCCAGCAGCCAAGTCTTAACCGACAAGAAGAACACTGAAGCTTTCTTT CASSQVLTDKKNTEAFF
TRBJ2-1 TRBV29-1 TRBD2 many TGCAGCGTGGCCGCCGGGACTAAATCCTACAATGAGCAGTTCTTC CSVAAGTKSYNEQFF
TRBJ1-1 TRBV4-2 . many TGTGCCAGCAGCCAAGTCCGGGTGGGGGGGGAGAGAGAAGCTTTCTTT CASSQVRVGGEREAFF
TRBJ1-1 TRBV6-1 . many TGTGCCAGCAATATGATCGGGGCGGACACTGAAGCTTTCTTT CASNMIGADTEAFF
TRBJ2-4 TRBV7-9 . few TGTGCCAGCAGCTTAGACCGAGGAGAGGGGTATGAAAACATTCAGTACTTC CASSLDRGEGYENIQYF
TRBJ1-2 TRBV28 . few TGTGCCAGCAGTTTTAGGGGACCGAACTATGGCTACACCTTC CASSFRGPNYGYTF
TRBJ2-3 TRBV5-6 . many TGTGCCAGCAGCTGGGCAGGATGGGGAGATACGCAGTATTTT CASSWAGWGDTQYF
TRBJ2-3 TRBV6-1 . many TGTGCCAGCAATTCTCCAGCGGCTAGCACAGATACGCAGTATTTT CASNSPAASTDTQYF
TRBJ1-1 TRBV5-1 . many TGCGCCAGCACGGGGGGCACTGAAGCTTTCTTT CASTGGTEAFF
TRBJ1-2 TRBV30 . many TGTGCCTGGAGTGTAGGATACACTAACTATGGCTACACCTTC CAWSVGYTNYGYTF
TRBJ2-7 TRBV6-1 TRBD2 many TGTGCCAGCAGCGCGCTGCGGGGGACTAGCGGGAGGCTCGTCCCCTACGAGCAGTACTTC CASSALRGTSGRLVPYEQYF
TRBJ2-2 TRBV24-1 TRBD2 few TGTGCCACCAGTGATTTGCCCGGACTAGCGGGAAACACCGGGGAGCTGTTTTTT CATSDLPGLAGNTGELFF
TRBJ2-5 TRBV6-5 TRBD2 many TGTGCCAGCATACTCGGACTAGCGGGACGAGAGACCCAGTACTTC CASILGLAGRETQYF
TRBJ2-7 TRBV20-1 TRBD2 many TGCAGTGCCAAGTTGCAGGGCGGGGGGGCCTACGAGCAGTACTTC CSAKLQGGGAYEQYF
TRBJ2-1 TRBV19 . many TGTGCCAGTAGTATAGGCGAGGGGCAGGGTGAGCAGTTCTTC CASSIGEGQGEQFF
TRBJ2-7 TRBV7-9 . many TGTGCCAGCAATCCCCCCGGTTCCGGGCTACCCTCCTACGAGCAGTACTTC CASNPPGSGLPSYEQYF
TRBJ2-1 TRBV20-1 TRBD2 . TGCAGTGCTAGAGATTCGGGTAGCGGGGGGTACAATGAGCAGTTCTTC CSARDSGSGGYNEQFF
TRBJ2-2 TRBV5-4 TRBD1 few TGTGCCAGCAGCATACAGGGGCTGAACACCGGGGAGCTGTTTTTT CASSIQGLNTGELFF
TRBJ2-2 TRBV27 . many TGTGCCAGCAGTTTATTGACTTACACCGGGGAGCTGTTTTTT CASSLLTYTGELFF
TRBJ2-3 TRBV7-9 TRBD2 many TGTGCCAGCAGCTTAGGACCCGAGCGGGGGGGCACAGATACGCAGTATTTT CASSLGPERGGTDTQYF
TRBJ2-7 TRBV20-1 . many TGCAGTGCTAGAGTACCGTTGGCCTACGAGCAGTACTTC CSARVPLAYEQYF
TRBJ1-6 TRBV19 . few TGTGCCAGTACCCCGGAATATAATTCACCCCTCCACTTT CASTPEYNSPLHF
TRBJ2-2 TRBV24-1 . . TGTGCCACCCAAGATTTGGGCGCCTTGGGGAACACCGGGGAGCTGTTTTTT CATQDLGALGNTGELFF
TRBJ2-3 TRBV24-1 TRBD2 many TGTGCCACCAGTGATTTCCCGCTAGCGGGGAGCACAGATACGCAGTATTTT CATSDFPLAGSTDTQYF
TRBJ2-3 TRBV4-1 TRBD2 . TGCGCCAGCAGCCAGACCGGGACTAACCATGGTACGCAGTATTTT CASSQTGTNHGTQYF
TRBJ2-2 TRBV18 . many TGTGCCAGCTCACCGACCCTAGCGACCGGGGAGCTGTTTTTT CASSPTLATGELFF
TRBJ2-3 TRBV10-3 TRBD2 many TGTGCCATCAGTGAGACACAAGGTCTAGCGGGAGGTATGAGGGATACGCAGTATTTT CAISETQGLAGGMRDTQYF
TRBJ1-1 TRBV7-2 TRBD1 . TGTGCCAGCAGCTTAGCATTGGGACAGGGGTACACTGAAGCTTTCTTT CASSLALGQGYTEAFF
TRBJ1-5 TRBV12-3/TRBV12-4 . many TGTGCCAGCAGTTTTAGCGATAATCAGCCCCAGCATTTT CASSFSDNQPQHF
TRBJ1-1 TRBV20-1 . many TGCAGTGCTAGAGATTATTCAGCCATGAACACTGAAGCTTTCTTT CSARDYSAMNTEAFF
TRBJ2-5 TRBV2 TRBD2 many TGTGCCAGCAGTGATCAGGGTAGCGGGACCACCCAAGAGACCCAGTACTTC CASSDQGSGTTQETQYF
TRBJ2-3 TRBV27 . many TGTGCCCCGAGGGCAGTGGGGGATACGCAGTATTTT CAPRAVGDTQYF
TRBJ2-1 TRBV3-1 . many TGTGCCAGCAGCCAAGTCGCCAATGAGCAGTTCTTC CASSQVANEQFF
TRBJ2-5 TRBV28 TRBD2 many TGTGCCAGCTCCCTGGCGGGGGGGCGATTCGGCCAGTACTTC CASSLAGGRFGQYF
TRBJ1-2 TRBV12-3/TRBV12-4 . many TGTGCCAGCAGGTTTTCGGGAATGCAAGGCTACACCTTC CASRFSGMQGYTF
TRBJ2-1 TRBV15 TRBD2 . TGTGCCACCAGCGGGGGGCTAGCGGGAGGTCGGTACAATGAGCAGTTCTTC CATSGGLAGGRYNEQFF
TRBJ1-1 TRBV20-1 . many TGCAGTGCTAGAGAACAGACAGGCCGGATGAACACTGAAGCTTTCTTT CSAREQTGRMNTEAFF
TRBJ2-5 TRBV20-1 . . TGCAGTGCTAGCTCTACCCTGTACCAAGAGACCCAGTACTTC CSASSTLYQETQYF